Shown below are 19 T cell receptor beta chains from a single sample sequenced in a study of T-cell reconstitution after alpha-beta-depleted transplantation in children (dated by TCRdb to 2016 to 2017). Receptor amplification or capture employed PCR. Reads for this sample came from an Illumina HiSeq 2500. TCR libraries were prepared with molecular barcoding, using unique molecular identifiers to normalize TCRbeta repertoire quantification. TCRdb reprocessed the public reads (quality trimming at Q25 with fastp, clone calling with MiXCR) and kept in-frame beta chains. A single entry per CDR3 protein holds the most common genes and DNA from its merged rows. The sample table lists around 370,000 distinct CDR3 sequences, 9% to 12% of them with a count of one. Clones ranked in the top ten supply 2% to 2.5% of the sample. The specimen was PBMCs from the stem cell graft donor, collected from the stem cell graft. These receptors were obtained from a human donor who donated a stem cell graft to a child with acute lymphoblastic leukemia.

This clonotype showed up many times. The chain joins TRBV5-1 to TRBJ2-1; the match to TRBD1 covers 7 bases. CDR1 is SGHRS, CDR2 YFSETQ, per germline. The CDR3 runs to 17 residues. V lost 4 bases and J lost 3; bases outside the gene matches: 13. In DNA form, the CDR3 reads TGCGCCAGCAGCAAAAAGGACAGGCCCTTTTTCTACAATGAGCAGTTCTTC. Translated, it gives CASSKKDRPFFYNEQFF.

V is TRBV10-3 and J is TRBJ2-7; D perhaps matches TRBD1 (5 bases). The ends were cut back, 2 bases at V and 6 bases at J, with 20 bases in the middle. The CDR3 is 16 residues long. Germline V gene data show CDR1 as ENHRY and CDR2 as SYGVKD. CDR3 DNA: TGTGCCATCAGTGAGAGGGTCTCAGGGCAAAGTGGCGAGCAGTACTTC. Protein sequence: CAISERVSGQSGEQYF.

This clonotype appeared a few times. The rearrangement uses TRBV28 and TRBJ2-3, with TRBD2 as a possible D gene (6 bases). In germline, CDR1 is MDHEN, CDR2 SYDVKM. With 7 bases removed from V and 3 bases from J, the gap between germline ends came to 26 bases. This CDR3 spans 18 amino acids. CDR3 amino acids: CASTPGGAGPLWTDTQYF. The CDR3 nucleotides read TGTGCCAGCACCCCGGGCGGGGCAGGGCCTCTATGGACAGATACGCAGTATTTT. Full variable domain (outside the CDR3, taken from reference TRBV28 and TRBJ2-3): DVKVTQSSRYLVKRTGEKVFLECVQDMDHENMFWYRQDPGLGLRLIYFSYDVKMKEKGDIPEGYSVSREKKERFSLILESASTNQTSMYLCASTPGGAGPLWTDTQYFGPGTRLTVL.

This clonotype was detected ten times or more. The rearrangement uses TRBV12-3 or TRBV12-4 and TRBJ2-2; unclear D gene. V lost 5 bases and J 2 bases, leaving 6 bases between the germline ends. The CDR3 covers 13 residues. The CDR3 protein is CASSGTNTGELFF. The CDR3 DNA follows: TGTGCCAGCAGTGGTACCAACACCGGGGAGCTGTTTTTT.

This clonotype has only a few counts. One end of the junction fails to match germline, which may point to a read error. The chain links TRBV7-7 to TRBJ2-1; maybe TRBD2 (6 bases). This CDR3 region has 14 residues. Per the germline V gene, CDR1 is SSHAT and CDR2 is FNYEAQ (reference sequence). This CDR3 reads CASSVGGGENEQFF. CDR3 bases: TGTGCTAGCAGCGTGGGTGGAGGGGAGAATGAGCAGTTCTTC.

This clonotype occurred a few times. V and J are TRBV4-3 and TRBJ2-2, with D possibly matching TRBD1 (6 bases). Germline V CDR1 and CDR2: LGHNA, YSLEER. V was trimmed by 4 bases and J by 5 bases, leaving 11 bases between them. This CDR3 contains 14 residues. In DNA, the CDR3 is TGCGCCAGCAGCCTTATAGGGGGAACCGGGGAGCTGTTTTTT. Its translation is CASSLIGGTGELFF.

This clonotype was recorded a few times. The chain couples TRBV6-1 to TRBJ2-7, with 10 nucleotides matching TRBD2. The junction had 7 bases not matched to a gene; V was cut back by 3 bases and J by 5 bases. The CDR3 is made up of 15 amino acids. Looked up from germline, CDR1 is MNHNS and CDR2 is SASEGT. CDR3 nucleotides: TGTGCCAGCAGTGATGGGTCTAGCGGGAGCCACGAGCAGTACTTC. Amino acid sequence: CASSDGSSGSHEQYF.

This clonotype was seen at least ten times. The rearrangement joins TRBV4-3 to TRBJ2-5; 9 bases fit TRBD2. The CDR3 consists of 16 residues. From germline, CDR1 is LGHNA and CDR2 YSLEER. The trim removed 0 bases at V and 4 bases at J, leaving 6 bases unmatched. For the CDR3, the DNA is TGCGCCAGCAGCCAAGATTTGCGGGAGGGGGGAGAGACCCAGTACTTC. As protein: CASSQDLREGGETQYF.

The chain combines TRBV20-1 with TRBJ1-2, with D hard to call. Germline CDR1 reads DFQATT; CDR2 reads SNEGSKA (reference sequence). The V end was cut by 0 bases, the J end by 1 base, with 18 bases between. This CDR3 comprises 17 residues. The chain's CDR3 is CSARDVRTSSFNYGYTF. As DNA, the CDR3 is TGCAGTGCTAGAGATGTACGGACCAGCTCCTTTAACTATGGCTACACCTTC.

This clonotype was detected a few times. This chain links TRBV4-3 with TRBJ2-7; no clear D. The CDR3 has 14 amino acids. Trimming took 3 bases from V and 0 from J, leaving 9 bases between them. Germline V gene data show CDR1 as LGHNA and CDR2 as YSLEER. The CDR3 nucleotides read TGCGCCAGCAGCCAGACGGGCAGCTCCTACGAGCAGTACTTC. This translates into CASSQTGSSYEQYF.

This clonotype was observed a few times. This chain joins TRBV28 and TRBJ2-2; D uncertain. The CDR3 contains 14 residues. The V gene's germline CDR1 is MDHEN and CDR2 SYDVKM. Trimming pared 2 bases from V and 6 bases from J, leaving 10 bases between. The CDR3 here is CASSLNVFSGELFF. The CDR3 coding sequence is TGTGCCAGCAGTTTAAACGTGTTCTCCGGGGAGCTGTTTTTT.

Here the CDR3 DNA reads TGTGCCAGCAGCGCAGACAGGAACTGCGAGCAGTACTTC. This translates into CASSADRNCEQYF. The chain has TRBV11-2 and TRBJ2-7, with D possibly matching TRBD1 (6 bases). The CDR3 is 13 residues long. CDR1 is SGHAT, CDR2 FQNNGV, per germline. V lost 5 bases to trimming and J lost 6 bases, with 14 bases between them.

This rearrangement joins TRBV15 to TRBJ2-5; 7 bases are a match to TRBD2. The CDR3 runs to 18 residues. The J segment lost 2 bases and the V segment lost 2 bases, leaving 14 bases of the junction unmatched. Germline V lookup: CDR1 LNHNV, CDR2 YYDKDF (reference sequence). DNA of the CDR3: TGTGCCACCAGCAGAACCGAAACTAGCGCAATTCCGCAAGAGACCCAGTACTTC. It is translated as CATSRTETSAIPQETQYF. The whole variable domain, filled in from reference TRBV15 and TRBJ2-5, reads DAMVIQNPRYQVTQFGKPVTLSCSQTLNHNVMYWYQQKSSQAPKLLFHYYDKDFNNEADTPDNFQSRRPNTSFCFLDIRSPGLGDTAMYLCATSRTETSAIPQETQYFGPGTRLLVL.

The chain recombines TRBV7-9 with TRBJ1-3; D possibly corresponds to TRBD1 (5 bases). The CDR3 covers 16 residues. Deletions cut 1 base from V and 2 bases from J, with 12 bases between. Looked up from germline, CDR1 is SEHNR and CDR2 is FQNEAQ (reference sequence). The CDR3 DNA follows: TGTGCCAGCAGCTTAGTATCCGGGACCCCTGGAAACACCATATATTTT. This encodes CASSLVSGTPGNTIYF.

The CDR3 DNA follows: TGCGCCAGCAGCCAAGCGGGGGAATATAGGGGCTACACCTTC. It translates to CASSQAGEYRGYTF. The chain links TRBV4-1 to TRBJ1-2; the D gene is possibly TRBD1 (5 bases). The CDR3 runs 14 residues. V was shortened by 1 base and J by 8 bases, with 14 bases between the two germline ends. CDR1 MGHRA and CDR2 YSYEKL come from the germline V gene.

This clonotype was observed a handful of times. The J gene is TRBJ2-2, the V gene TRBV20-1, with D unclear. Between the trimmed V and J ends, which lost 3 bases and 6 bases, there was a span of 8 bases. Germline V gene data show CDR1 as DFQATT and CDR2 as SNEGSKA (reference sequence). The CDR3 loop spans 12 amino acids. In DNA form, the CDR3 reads TGCAGTGCTAGTGACGGACCCGGGGAGCTGTTTTTT. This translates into CSASDGPGELFF.

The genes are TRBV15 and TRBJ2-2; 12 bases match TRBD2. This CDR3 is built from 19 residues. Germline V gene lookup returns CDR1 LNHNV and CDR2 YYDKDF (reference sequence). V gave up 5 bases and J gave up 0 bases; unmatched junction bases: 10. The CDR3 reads CATSSGLAGGFANTGELFF. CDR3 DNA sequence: TGTGCCACCAGCTCGGGACTAGCGGGCGGTTTCGCGAACACCGGGGAGCTGTTTTTT.

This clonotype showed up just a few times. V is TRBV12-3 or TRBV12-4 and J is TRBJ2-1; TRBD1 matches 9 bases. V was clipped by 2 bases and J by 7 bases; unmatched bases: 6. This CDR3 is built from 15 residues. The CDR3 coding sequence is TGTGCCAGCAGTTTACTACCGGGGACAGGGAATGAGCAGTTCTTC. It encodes CASSLLPGTGNEQFF.

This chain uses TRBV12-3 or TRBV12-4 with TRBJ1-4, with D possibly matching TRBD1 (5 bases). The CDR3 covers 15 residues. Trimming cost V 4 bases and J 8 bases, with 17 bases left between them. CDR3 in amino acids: CASSSGTAVWEKLFF. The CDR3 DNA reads TGTGCCAGCAGTTCCGGGACCGCGGTTTGGGAAAAACTGTTTTTT.